This T cell receptor beta chain comes out of a study of blood T cell repertoires in COVID-19 (dated by TCRdb to the early 2020s). General notes on the study: Samples covering the acute and convalescent phases of COVID-19 were provided by collaborators in the United States, Italy and Spain. The material from the prospective study consisted of cDNA or gDNA derived from T cells, B-cell-depleted T cells, or PBMCs. The dataset comprised deeply sampled blood TCRbeta repertoires from subjects exposed to, actively infected with, or recovered from COVID-19. The repertoires were made available in a free public database intended to serve as a resource for research on the immune response to SARS-CoV-2. The samples were drawn from the first 160 participants of the ongoing ImmuneRACE study and from some 1,300 subjects provided by 6 global collaborators. Sample metadata almost always included a de-identified subject ID, COVID-19 status, age in years and sex. HLA class I and class II types, where available, came from metadata supplied by the sample provider rather than from assay-based typing.

Note on this clone: The antigen it binds to is not known. Base quality data are lacking; no much larger clone is found one base away.

TCRbeta CDR3 regions were amplified from genomic DNA by means of the immunoSEQ Assay, a bias-controlled multiplex PCR. Per the source publication's procedure: The number of nucleated cells in each sample was estimated by amplification of reference gene primers within the assay. To quantify the absolute abundance of each unique TCRbeta CDR3 rearrangement, sequence reads were collapsed and filtered. For each sample, productive Simpson clonality was calculated as the square root of Simpson's diversity index across productive rearrangements. In its TCRdb copy, this immuneACCESS table keeps in-frame sequences only and misses some clones. Where compared with another copy, unresolved V genes explain less than half of these, and the others have no known cause. D and trimming were read from the DNA, whereas the V and J calls and clone size are those reported in that table. The sample includes tens of thousands of clones, with about 90% observed a single time. Over 8.5% of the sample rests with the top ten.

Study-level results and caveats: Clinical and demographic metadata were provided uncurated, with the amount varying by source and participant.

The collaborating institutions used their own protocols to collect whole blood in K2EDTA tubes. For TCRbeta analysis, collaborator samples were shipped as frozen whole blood, as isolated PBMCs, or as DNA extracted from either sample type. The CDR3 numbers 19 residues from cysteine through phenylalanine. The CDR3 DNA has 57 bases and is translated from base 1. CDR1 and CDR2 (MGHRA, YSYEKL) derive from the germline V gene. Clipping removes 3 bases from V and 0 bases from J, with 10 as the unmatched junction base count. This sequence originates from a human donor in a cohort sampled during active COVID-19. This chain is built from TRBV4-1 and TRBJ1-6, and 8 bases in between align with TRBD1. Sequencing used peripheral blood. The CDR3 protein: CASSHTGTGLGSYNSPLHF. The nucleotide sequence is given as TGCGCCAGCAGCCACACCGGGACAGGACTAGGCTCCTATAATTCACCCCTCCACTTT.